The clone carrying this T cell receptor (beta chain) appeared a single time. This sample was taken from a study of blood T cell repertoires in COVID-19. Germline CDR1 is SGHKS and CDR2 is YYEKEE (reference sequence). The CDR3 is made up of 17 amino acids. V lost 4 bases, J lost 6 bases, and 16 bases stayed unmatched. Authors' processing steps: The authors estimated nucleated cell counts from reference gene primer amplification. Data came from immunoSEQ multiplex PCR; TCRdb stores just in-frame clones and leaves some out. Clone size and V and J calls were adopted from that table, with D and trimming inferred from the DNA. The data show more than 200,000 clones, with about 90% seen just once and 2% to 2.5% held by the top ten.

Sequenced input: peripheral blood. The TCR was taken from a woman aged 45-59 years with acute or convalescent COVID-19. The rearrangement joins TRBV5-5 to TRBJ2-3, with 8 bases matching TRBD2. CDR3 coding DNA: TGTGCCAGCAGCCCAGACCGGGGGGGCTTTCTAATTGATACGCAGTATTTT. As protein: CASSPDRGGFLIDTQYF.